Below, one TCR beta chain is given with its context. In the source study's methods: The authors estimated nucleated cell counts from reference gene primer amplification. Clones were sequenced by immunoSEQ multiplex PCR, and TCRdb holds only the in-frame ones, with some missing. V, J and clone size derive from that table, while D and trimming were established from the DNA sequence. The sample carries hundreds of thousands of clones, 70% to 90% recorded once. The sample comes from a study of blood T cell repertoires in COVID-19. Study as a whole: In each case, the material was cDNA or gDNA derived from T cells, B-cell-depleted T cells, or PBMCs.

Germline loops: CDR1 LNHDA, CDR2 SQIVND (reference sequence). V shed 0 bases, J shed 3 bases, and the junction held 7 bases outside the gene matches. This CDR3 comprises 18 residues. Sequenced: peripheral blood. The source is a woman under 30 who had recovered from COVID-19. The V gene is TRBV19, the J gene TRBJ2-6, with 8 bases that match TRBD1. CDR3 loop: CASSIDLQGAFGANVLTF. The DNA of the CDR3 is TGTGCCAGTAGTATAGACCTGCAGGGGGCGTTTGGGGCCAACGTCCTGACTTTC.